Listed below are T cell receptor beta chains from one sample, sequenced in a study of cytomegalovirus exposure and HLA in healthy donors. Clones were sequenced by immunoSEQ multiplex PCR, and TCRdb holds only the in-frame ones, with some missing. In the table there are roughly 190,000 clones, 79% of which are singletons. Sequenced sample: PBMCs. These receptors all come from a woman between 18 and 30 years old in good health and CMV-seronegative. Both conserved end residues are part of each CDR3. Fields, in order: CDR3 DNA, CDR3 protein, clone size, V gene, D gene, J gene. A D gene is named only where the DNA matches it firmly. Some rows mark clone size as missing; the rest say once, few, many or name a class of expanded clone.

TGTGCCAGCAGCCGATACCGGGACTATCAAGAGACCCAGTACTTC,CASSRYRDYQETQYF,.,TRBV4-2,TRBD2,TRBJ2-5
TGTGCCAGCAGTTCACTTAGGGGTTTCCAAGAGACCCAGTACTTC,CASSSLRGFQETQYF,.,TRBV6-1,.,TRBJ2-5
TGTGCCAGCAGCCAAAAGTTGGCCACGACTAGCGGGAGTATCACAGATACGCAGTATTTT,CASSQKLATTSGSITDTQYF,few,TRBV4-2,TRBD2,TRBJ2-3
TGTGCCAGCAGCGGAGTGGGGACAGGGGAATACAATGAGCAGTTCTTC,CASSGVGTGEYNEQFF,.,TRBV27,TRBD1,TRBJ2-1
TGTGCCATCAGCCGGGACAGCGATCAGCCCCAGCATTTT,CAISRDSDQPQHF,.,TRBV10-3,TRBD1,TRBJ1-5
TGTGCCACCAGCAGAGACTCCACAGGGGGCTATGAAGCTTTCTTT,CATSRDSTGGYEAFF,.,TRBV15,TRBD1,TRBJ1-1
TGTGCCAGCAGCCCCGGGACAGCCACACAGTACGAGCAGTACTTC,CASSPGTATQYEQYF,.,TRBV5-6,TRBD1,TRBJ2-7
TGCGCCAGCAGCTGGGGGACTAGCGTTCTCCACGAGCAGTACTTC,CASSWGTSVLHEQYF,.,TRBV5-1,TRBD2,TRBJ2-7
TGTGCCAGCAGTACGGCAGGTGAAAAACTGTTTTTT,CASSTAGEKLFF,.,TRBV28,.,TRBJ1-4
TGTGCCAGCAATGAGGCACCCCTAAACATTCAGTACTTC,CASNEAPLNIQYF,few,TRBV28,.,TRBJ2-4
TGTGCCAGCAGCTTAGGTATGGGACTAGCGGGAAGCGAGACCCAGTACTTC,CASSLGMGLAGSETQYF,.,TRBV7-2,TRBD2,TRBJ2-5
TGTGCCAGCAGTGGAAGACGGACAGGGGGCACTGAAGCTTTCTTT,CASSGRRTGGTEAFF,.,TRBV2,TRBD1,TRBJ1-1
TGTGCCAGTAGCGTGGGGACAGGGTTTATTGAAGCTTTCTTT,CASSVGTGFIEAFF,few,TRBV5-6,TRBD1,TRBJ1-1
TGTGCCTGGAACCGACAGGAAAATTCACCCCTCCACTTT,CAWNRQENSPLHF,.,TRBV30,.,TRBJ1-6
TGTGCCGCGGGAGGACCCCGGCCCAACGTCCTGACTTTC,CAAGGPRPNVLTF,.,TRBV27,TRBD2,TRBJ2-6
TGTGCCAGCAGTTACTTATCACAGGGAAATCAGCCCCAGCATTTT,CASSYLSQGNQPQHF,.,TRBV6-6,.,TRBJ1-5
TGTGCCAGCGGCAGGGCAGACTATGGCTACACCTTC,CASGRADYGYTF,.,TRBV28,.,TRBJ1-2
TGTGCCAGTAGTATTACTGCCCGCATGAATGAAAAACTGTTTTTT,CASSITARMNEKLFF,.,TRBV19,.,TRBJ1-4
TGCGCCAGCAGCCCCCGTTGGGACAGGAACACTGAAGCTTTCTTT,CASSPRWDRNTEAFF,.,TRBV5-1,TRBD1,TRBJ1-1
TGCAGCGCTCAGAGACAGGGGGTAAACACCGGGGAGCTGTTTTTT,CSAQRQGVNTGELFF,.,TRBV29-1,TRBD1,TRBJ2-2
TGTGCCAGCAGTGAATTTGAGGGATCTGCCAAAAACATTCAGTACTTC,CASSEFEGSAKNIQYF,.,TRBV6-1,.,TRBJ2-4
TGCGCCAGCAGCTTGGAACAGGGCGTCGGGGAGCTGTTTTTT,CASSLEQGVGELFF,once,TRBV5-1,.,TRBJ2-2
TGTGCCACCAGCAGTTGGCGGGAGCTCACCGGGGAGCTGTTTTTT,CATSSWRELTGELFF,.,TRBV15,TRBD2,TRBJ2-2
TGTGCCAGCAGTTACGGGACAACGGGGGGCGGTGGCTACACCTTC,CASSYGTTGGGGYTF,.,TRBV6-6,.,TRBJ1-2
TGTGCCAGCAGTCTCACTAGCGCGAACACCGGGGAGCTGTTTTTT,CASSLTSANTGELFF,.,TRBV27,TRBD2,TRBJ2-2
TGTGCCAGCAGCTTCACAGATAATCAGCCCCAGCATTTT,CASSFTDNQPQHF,few,TRBV11-2,.,TRBJ1-5